What follows are 21 T cell receptor beta chains derived from one specimen sequenced in a study of monozygotic twins with inflammatory bowel disease. TCRdb derives one entry per CDR3 protein from the 5' RACE reads, leaving out DNA. This sample carries some 150,000 distinct CDR3 sequences, with about 8% going to the ten biggest clones. Material for sequencing was blood. The receptors here all came from a human donor with ulcerative colitis or Crohn's disease, or a healthy co-twin of an affected twin (not recorded which).

The V gene is TRBV29-1, the J gene TRBJ2-3; the D gene TCRdb calls, TRBD2, cannot be checked with no DNA. This CDR3 has 14 residues. Per the germline V gene, CDR1 is SQVTM and CDR2 is ANQGSEA. The CDR3 loop reads CSFLAGSGRGAQYF.

The CDR3: CASSLTGNEQFF. The rearrangement links TRBV5-1 to TRBJ2-1. The CDR3 length is 12 residues. Germline V gene data show CDR1 as SGHRS and CDR2 as YFSETQ.

The chain has TRBV5-1 and TRBJ2-4; the D call of TRBD1 rests on TCRdb alone, since no DNA is present to check it. The CDR3 has 17 amino acids. Germline V gene lookup returns CDR1 SGHRS and CDR2 YFSETQ. CDR3 sequence reads: CASSPGTGTGAKNIQYF.

The J gene is TRBJ2-2, the V gene TRBV9; TCRdb designates TRBD2, a call that cannot be tested without DNA. Per the germline V gene, CDR1 is SGDLS and CDR2 is YYNGEE. CDR3 length: 19 residues. The CDR3 is CASSLLALVAGPNTGELFF.

CDR3 residues: CASNRLEDTQYF. This rearrangement joins TRBV6-1 to TRBJ2-3. This CDR3 has 12 amino acids. CDR1 is MNHNS and CDR2 is SASEGT in the germline V gene.

This chain uses TRBV6-1 with TRBJ2-1; the TCRdb call, TRBD1, lacks DNA for checking. In germline, CDR1 is MNHNS, CDR2 SASEGT. The CDR3 consists of 15 residues. CDR3 protein: CASSTVPGAFNEQFF.

The rearrangement links TRBV20-1 to TRBJ1-4; TCRdb gives TRBD1 as the D gene, but with no DNA this cannot be confirmed. The V gene's germline CDR1 is DFQATT and CDR2 SNEGSKA (reference sequence). This CDR3 has 14 amino acids. The CDR3 here is CSASSGQGGEKLFF.

The V and J genes are TRBV6-1 and TRBJ2-7; lacking DNA, the TRBD1 call made by TCRdb goes unchecked. The CDR3 spans 19 residues. CDR1 is MNHNS and CDR2 is SASEGT in the germline V gene. CDR3 loop: CASRNRDRGYQENPYEQYF.

The chain carries TRBV7-9 and TRBJ2-2; TCRdb reports TRBD1, a call that lacks DNA to check it against. The CDR3 extends over 15 amino acids. Germline V gene lookup returns CDR1 SEHNR and CDR2 FQNEAQ (reference sequence). The CDR3 is CASSPFRGNNGELFF.

The genes are TRBV5-6 and TRBJ2-7; checking the TCRdb D call of TRBD2 is not possible without DNA. The CDR3 is 14 amino acids. CDR1 is SGHDT, CDR2 YYEEEE, per germline. CDR3 protein: CASSTAGRVREQYF.

This chain joins TRBV7-2 and TRBJ2-5; as DNA is missing, the TRBD1 call by TCRdb cannot be tested. The CDR3 loop spans 13 amino acids. Germline V lookup: CDR1 SGHTA, CDR2 FQGNSA. CDR3: CASGGGALETQYF.

The chain links TRBV20-1 to TRBJ1-2. CDR1 and CDR2 from the germline V gene are DFQATT and SNEGSKA (reference sequence). The CDR3 extends over 12 amino acids. CDR3 region: CSATGPHPGYTF.

The CDR3 protein is CASSSTQGDYGYTF. The chain is built from TRBV27 and TRBJ1-2; as DNA is missing, the TRBD1 call by TCRdb cannot be tested. The CDR3 runs 14 residues. The germline gives CDR1 MNHEY, CDR2 SMNVEV (reference sequence).

V usage is TRBV12-3 or TRBV12-4 and J usage is TRBJ2-7; TCRdb calls TRBD1, which cannot be checked without DNA. The CDR3 loop spans 14 amino acids. This CDR3 is CASSSDRGRGVQYF.

The V call is TRBV3-1, the J call TRBJ1-1. Per the germline V gene, CDR1 is LGHDT and CDR2 is YNNKEL (reference sequence). This CDR3 contains 14 residues. CDR3 loop: CASSQDLSSTEAFF.

The chain employs TRBV3-1 and TRBJ1-1; the TCRdb call, TRBD1, lacks DNA for checking. CDR1 is LGHDT, CDR2 YNNKEL, per germline (reference sequence). This CDR3 has 13 residues. This chain's CDR3 is CASTWAGNTEAFF.

The chain recombines TRBV18 with TRBJ1-6. The germline V gene has CDR1 KGHSH and CDR2 LQKENI. This CDR3 has 15 residues. The CDR3 is CASSPRDTANSPLHF.

V is TRBV7-9 and J is TRBJ2-7; the TRBD2 assignment by TCRdb is unverifiable without DNA. This CDR3 has 16 residues. Germline lookup yields CDR1 SEHNR and CDR2 FQNEAQ (reference sequence). This chain's CDR3 is CASSLAGAGVGYEQYF.

The V gene is TRBV19, the J gene TRBJ1-4; the D call from TCRdb, TRBD1, cannot be confirmed without DNA. This CDR3 has 16 amino acids. CDR1 is LNHDA and CDR2 is SQIVND in the germline V gene (reference sequence). CDR3 protein: CASSIGQGRIYEKLFF.

The chain carries TRBV3-1 and TRBJ2-7. CDR1 LGHDT and CDR2 YNNKEL come from the germline V gene (reference sequence). The CDR3 loop spans 14 amino acids. The CDR3: CASRASQVGYEQYF.

This chain uses TRBV27 with TRBJ2-2; the TRBD2 assignment by TCRdb is unverifiable without DNA. Germline assignment: CDR1 MNHEY and CDR2 SMNVEV (reference sequence). The CDR3 runs 14 residues. The CDR3 reads CARLAGPNTGELFF.